Listed here are 31 T cell receptor beta chains from one sample, sequenced in a study of identical twins. TCRdb reanalysed the 5' RACE reads using MiXCR and keeps one entry per CDR3 protein. The sample includes more than 200,000 distinct CDR3 sequences, around an eighth of them seen just once. The specimen sequenced was memory (CD45RO+) T cells sorted from blood. These TCRs come from a woman aged 18-29 years in good health.

The J gene is TRBJ1-5, the V gene TRBV19; no clear D gene. From germline, CDR1 is LNHDA and CDR2 SQIVND (reference sequence). The CDR3 length is 15 residues. Trimming took 7 bases from V and 3 from J, leaving 16 bases between them. CDR3 sequence reads: CASTTKGSYNQPQHF. In DNA, the CDR3 is TGTGCCAGTACCACAAAAGGGTCCTACAATCAGCCCCAGCATTTT.

The rearrangement links TRBV5-1 to TRBJ1-1; 7 nucleotides agree with TRBD1. Trimming took 1 base from V and 4 from J; bases not matched to a gene: 13. CDR3 length: 17 amino acids. Per germline, CDR1 SGHRS and CDR2 YFSETQ. DNA of the CDR3: TGCGCCAGCAGCTTGCAGCCGAGGGGGCGGTCTCTCACTGAAGCTTTCTTT. It yields the protein CASSLQPRGRSLTEAFF.

J is TRBJ2-7 and V is TRBV9; 9 nucleotides align to TRBD1. Trimming took 0 bases from V and 4 from J; bases not matched to a gene: 5. CDR1 and CDR2 (germline): SGDLS, YYNGEE. The CDR3 runs to 15 residues. In nucleotides, the CDR3 is TGTGCCAGCAGCGTAGCGGGACAGGGAGGGTACGAGCAGTACTTC. It is translated as CASSVAGQGGYEQYF.

This chain joins TRBV30 and TRBJ1-1; unclear D gene. From germline, CDR1 is GTSNPN and CDR2 SVGIG (reference sequence). CDR3 length: 11 residues. V was cut by 5 bases and J by 0 bases, with 4 bases left in between. The CDR3 loop is CAWSVNTEAFF. CDR3 nucleotides: TGTGCCTGGTCAGTGAACACTGAAGCTTTCTTT.

This clonotype was seen a few times. In DNA form, the CDR3 reads TGTGCCAGCAGCCAAGATGCCAGCGCAGATACGCAGTATTTT. Amino acids: CASSQDASADTQYF. The chain uses TRBV3-1 and TRBJ2-3; no clear D. CDR1 LGHDT and CDR2 YNNKEL come from the germline V gene (reference sequence). The CDR3 has 14 residues. V was trimmed by 0 bases and J by 4 bases, leaving 8 bases between them.

This clonotype was seen a few times. V usage is TRBV9 and J usage is TRBJ1-2, with D perhaps matching TRBD1 (6 bases). V lost 4 bases and J 1 base, leaving 11 bases between the germline ends. CDR1 and CDR2 (germline): SGDLS, YYNGEE. This CDR3 is 14 amino acids long. The CDR3 protein is CASSPADSNYGYTF. In DNA, the CDR3 is TGTGCCAGCAGCCCCGCGGACAGTAACTATGGCTACACCTTC.

CDR3 sequence: CASSLFSGRASYEQYF. The CDR3 bases are TGCGCCAGCAGCTTGTTTAGCGGGAGGGCCTCTTACGAGCAGTACTTC. This rearrangement joins TRBV5-1 to TRBJ2-7, with 11 bases matching TRBD2. The CDR3 covers 16 residues. The germline V gene has CDR1 SGHRS and CDR2 YFSETQ. V was clipped by 1 base and J by 4 bases; unmatched bases: 7.

This clonotype was found a few times. The genes are TRBV7-6 and TRBJ2-2; D might be TRBD2 (5 bases). From germline, CDR1 is SGHVS and CDR2 FNYEAQ. The ends were cut back, 8 bases at V and 5 bases at J, with 18 bases in the middle. CDR3 length: 15 amino acids. Here the CDR3 reads CASRALTSGTGELFF. The CDR3 coding sequence is TGTGCCAGCCGCGCCCTCACGTCGGGAACCGGGGAGCTGTTTTTT.

This clonotype was seen repeatedly, ten times or more. V usage is TRBV5-1 and J usage is TRBJ2-2; 9 bases line up with TRBD1. This CDR3 region has 16 residues. V lost 4 bases to trimming and J lost 4 bases; unmatched junction nucleotides: 8. Germline V lookup: CDR1 SGHRS, CDR2 YFSETQ. CDR3 residues: CASSLGQGFGTGELFF. DNA for the CDR3: TGCGCCAGCAGCCTGGGACAGGGTTTCGGCACCGGGGAGCTGTTTTTT.

The rearrangement joins TRBV28 to TRBJ2-7, with a weak D call TRBD1 (5 bases). The germline V gene has CDR1 MDHEN and CDR2 SYDVKM. V lost 8 bases and J lost 3, with 14 bases in between. The CDR3 has 13 amino acids. CDR3 loop: CASSQGRGYEQYF. The CDR3, as DNA: TGTGCCAGCTCCCAGGGCCGCGGCTACGAGCAGTACTTC.

V usage is TRBV2 and J usage is TRBJ1-2; D gene unclear. Germline V CDR1 and CDR2: SNHLY, FYNNEI. V lost 5 bases and J lost 6, with 7 bases in between. This CDR3 spans 11 amino acids. The CDR3 bases are TGTGCCAGCAGTTTCGTAGATGGCTACACCTTC. Amino acid sequence: CASSFVDGYTF.

This clonotype was counted only a few times. This sequence joins TRBV19 and TRBJ2-7, with 8 positions matching TRBD1. Germline trimming cut 5 bases from V and 3 bases from J; bases unmatched to any gene: 6. The germline V gene has CDR1 LNHDA and CDR2 SQIVND (reference sequence). The CDR3 is 14 amino acids. The CDR3 here is CASSRITGGYEQYF. The CDR3 region has the DNA TGTGCCAGTAGTCGCATTACAGGGGGCTACGAGCAGTACTTC. Supplemented by reference TRBV19 and TRBJ2-7, the full variable domain reads DGGITQSPKYLFRKEGQNVTLSCEQNLNHDAMYWYRQDPGQGLRLIYYSQIVNDFQKGDIAEGYSVSREKKESFPLTVTSAQKNPTAFYLCASSRITGGYEQYFGPGTRLTVT.

In its sample, this clonotype was seen a few times. The J gene is TRBJ1-6, the V gene TRBV12-3 or TRBV12-4; a weak D match, TRBD1 (6 bases). CDR3 length equals 13 residues. The germline V and J ends were trimmed by 6 bases and 6 bases, with 9 bases remaining between them. CDR3 coding DNA: TGTGCCAGCAGGTGGGACATTAATTCACCCCTCCACTTT. Translating gives CASRWDINSPLHF.

Only a few counts were recorded for this clonotype. The chain carries TRBV21-1 and TRBJ1-3. TRBV21-1 is classified as a pseudogene. The CDR3 consists of 13 residues. CDR3: CASCLKVGNTIYF. In DNA form, the CDR3 reads TGTGCCAGCTGCCTAAAGGTTGGAAACACCATATATTTT.

This CDR3 is CASSPPGQGYYNEQFF. The CDR3 DNA reads TGTGCCAGCAGCCCTCCGGGACAGGGGTACTACAATGAGCAGTTCTTC. The J gene is TRBJ2-1, the V gene TRBV7-9; TRBD1 matches at 10 bases. Germline loops: CDR1 SEHNR, CDR2 FQNEAQ (reference sequence). This CDR3 has 16 residues. Germline trimming cut 5 bases from V and 3 bases from J; bases unmatched to any gene: 7.

V usage is TRBV3-1 and J usage is TRBJ1-3, with D uncertain. V shed 5 bases and J shed 0 bases, with 14 bases lying between them. The CDR3 runs 16 residues. Germline V gives CDR1 LGHDT, CDR2 YNNKEL (reference sequence). For the CDR3, the DNA is TGTGCCAGCAGCGACCTCGGACGGAGCTCTGGAAACACCATATATTTT. Translation gives CASSDLGRSSGNTIYF.

This clonotype was seen many times. In DNA, the CDR3 is TGCAGTGCTAGAGTTTTGGGGGAAGGGCACACTGAAGCTTTCTTT. Translated, it gives CSARVLGEGHTEAFF. The chain links TRBV20-1 to TRBJ1-1, with D possibly TRBD1 on 5 matching bases. This CDR3 is 15 amino acids long. V was pared by 1 base and J by 3 bases, with 15 bases between. Germline values: CDR1 DFQATT, CDR2 SNEGSKA (reference sequence).

The table lists this clonotype with a few counts. The rearrangement uses TRBV29-1 and TRBJ1-1; 7 nucleotides align to TRBD1. Germline trimming cut 2 bases from V and 3 bases from J; bases unmatched to any gene: 6. Germline CDR1 reads SQVTM; CDR2 reads ANQGSEA. There are 14 residues in the CDR3. The CDR3 nucleotides are TGCAGCGTTGAAAGGGGTCAGGGGGACACTGAAGCTTTCTTT. Translating it yields CSVERGQGDTEAFF.

Written as DNA, the CDR3 is TGTGCCGCCACCCGAACAGGGGCGAACACCGGGGAGCTGTTTTTT. Translated, it gives CAATRTGANTGELFF. The genes are TRBV12-3 or TRBV12-4 and TRBJ2-2; 7 nucleotides match TRBD1. The CDR3 is 15 residues long. The trim removed 11 bases at V and 0 bases at J, leaving 9 bases unmatched.

This clonotype was counted only a few times. The gene calls are TRBV11-3 and TRBJ1-2; D gene ambiguous. The germline gives CDR1 SGHNT, CDR2 YENEEA. V lost 0 bases, J lost 5 bases, and 10 bases lay in between. CDR3 length: 14 residues. The CDR3 DNA follows: TGTGCCAGCAGCTTAGAAAGGGCAGATTATGGCTACACCTTC. Its translation is CASSLERADYGYTF.

This clonotype has ten or more counts. This chain connects TRBV3-1 to TRBJ1-2; possible D gene TRBD1, 6 bases. Looked up from germline, CDR1 is LGHDT and CDR2 is YNNKEL (reference sequence). Trimming cost V 3 bases and J 3 bases, with 11 bases left between them. There are 14 residues in the CDR3. CDR3 sequence: CASSHRQVDYGYTF. CDR3 DNA: TGTGCCAGCAGCCATAGACAGGTTGACTATGGCTACACCTTC.

This clonotype appeared many times. The V call is TRBV12-3 or TRBV12-4, the J call TRBJ2-1, with D unclear. The V gene lost 7 bases and the J gene lost 1 base, with 8 bases spanning the gap. The CDR3 runs to 13 residues. The CDR3 bases are TGTGCCAGCAAGGGCGCTTCCTACAATGAGCAGTTCTTC. Translated, it gives CASKGASYNEQFF.

The rearrangement links TRBV3-1 to TRBJ1-6, with a possible D match to TRBD1 (6 bases). Germline V gene data show CDR1 as LGHDT and CDR2 as YNNKEL (reference sequence). This CDR3 has 14 amino acids. V shed 4 bases and J shed 10 bases, with 14 bases lying between them. In DNA form, the CDR3 reads TGTGCCAGCAGCCGCGGCAGGGGTAAATCACCCCTCCACTTT. Translation: CASSRGRGKSPLHF.

Only a few counts were recorded for this clonotype. The rearrangement uses TRBV7-9 and TRBJ1-1; no definite D call. V was clipped by 4 bases and J by 4 bases, with 13 bases between them. This CDR3 is 14 amino acids long. CDR1 is SEHNR, CDR2 FQNEAQ, per germline (reference sequence). CDR3 in amino acids: CASSSAFGSTEAFF. DNA for the CDR3: TGTGCCAGCAGCTCCGCGTTCGGGAGCACTGAAGCTTTCTTT.

V gene TRBV20-1 combines with J gene TRBJ1-1; tentatively, D is TRBD1 (5 bases). Germline CDR1 DFQATT, CDR2 SNEGSKA (reference sequence). The V and J ends lost 6 bases and 2 bases respectively, with 10 bases between them. CDR3 length: 12 amino acids. The CDR3 nucleotides read TGCAGTGCAAGACAGCCTAACACTGAAGCTTTCTTT. It translates to CSARQPNTEAFF.

The table lists this clonotype with a few counts. In nucleotides, the CDR3 is TGTGCCAGCAGCTTTACAGGGGGCGGAGGGGAGCTGTTTTTT. Protein sequence: CASSFTGGGGELFF. V is TRBV7-2 and J is TRBJ2-2; 9 nucleotides align to TRBD1. V shed 3 bases and J 8 bases; nucleotides not matched to a gene: 4. Germline V CDR1 and CDR2: SGHTA, FQGNSA. This CDR3 comprises 14 residues.

This clonotype was detected only a few times. This chain joins TRBV9 and TRBJ1-6; D is undetermined. Germline-derived CDR1 and CDR2 are SGDLS and YYNGEE. Trimming pared 0 bases from V and 7 bases from J, leaving 11 bases between. The CDR3 sequence is 15 residues long. In nucleotides, the CDR3 is TGTGCCAGCAGCGTAGTAGGAGGGCGGAATTCACCCCTCCACTTT. Protein: CASSVVGGRNSPLHF. The full variable domain, completed using reference TRBV9 and TRBJ1-6, is DSGVTQTPKHLITATGQRVTLRCSPRSGDLSVYWYQQSLDQGLQFLIQYYNGEERAKGNILERFSAQQFPDLHSELNLSSLELGDSALYFCASSVVGGRNSPLHFGNGTRLTVT.

The V call is TRBV2, the J call TRBJ1-4, with D uncertain. CDR1 is SNHLY, CDR2 FYNNEI, per germline. CDR3 length: 11 residues. The V end lost 5 bases, the J end lost 6 bases, and 4 bases lay between the germline ends. The CDR3 DNA reads as TGTGCCAGCAGTCTATATGAAAAACTGTTTTTT. It specifies CASSLYEKLFF. Full variable domain (remainder filled in from reference TRBV2 and TRBJ1-4): EPEVTQTPSHQVTQMGQEVILRCVPISNHLYFYWYRQILGQKVEFLVSFYNNEISEKSEIFDDQFSVERPDGSNFTLKIRSTKLEDSAMYFCASSLYEKLFFGSGTQLSVL.

The gene calls are TRBV9 and TRBJ2-3; tentatively, D is TRBD1 (5 bases). Trimming pared 2 bases from V and 2 bases from J, leaving 9 bases between. The CDR3 totals 14 residues. CDR1 is SGDLS and CDR2 is YYNGEE in the germline V gene. The CDR3 DNA is TGTGCCAGCAGCGTCGACAGTATCACAGATACGCAGTATTTT. Translation gives CASSVDSITDTQYF.

This chain links TRBV20-1 with TRBJ2-5; 11 nucleotides match TRBD2. The CDR3 runs 12 residues. The germline gives CDR1 DFQATT, CDR2 SNEGSKA (reference sequence). The J segment lost 4 bases and the V segment lost 7 bases, leaving 2 bases of the junction unmatched. As DNA, the CDR3 is TGCAGTGGGGGGACTAGCGGAGAGACCCAGTACTTC. It encodes CSGGTSGETQYF.

The gene calls are TRBV2 and TRBJ1-5; 8 nucleotides align to TRBD1. The V gene's germline CDR1 is SNHLY and CDR2 FYNNEI. The CDR3 totals 14 residues. V was pared by 6 bases and J by 2 bases, with 3 bases of the junction left unmatched. The CDR3 loop reads CASRKDRGNQPQHF. The CDR3 coding sequence is TGTGCCAGCAGAAAGGACAGGGGCAATCAGCCCCAGCATTTT.